This T cell receptor beta chain was sequenced during a study of tumor and adjacent non-tumor tissue in lung cancer. To note about this clonotype: The antigen remains unidentified. The final CDR3 position lacks the conserved phenylalanine or tryptophan, pointing to a likely read error.

RNA was extracted from bulk tissue without any cell sorting. The library came from three nested PCR rounds adapted from ARM-PCR protocols. Each CDR3 protein is one row after TCRdb ran MiXCR on the multiplex PCR reads. The sample yields some 80,000 distinct CDR3 sequences, 72% seen once. Whole-study results and caveats: In normal lung, the top 100 clones were significantly more dominant than in tumor.

CDR1 and CDR2 (germline): SGHAT, FQNNGV. This CDR3 is built from 15 residues. This TCR was sampled from a woman aged 40 to 55 with non-small cell lung cancer. Input material: lung tumor tissue. This sequence joins TRBV11-2 and TRBJ2-5, with TRBD2 matching 9 bases. The CDR3 DNA reads as TGTACCAGCAGCCAGTCCACTAGCGGGCGGGAGACCCAGTACTCC. Amino acids: CTSSQSTSGRETQYS.